A single sample gave rise to the 17 T cell receptor beta chains below, sequenced in a study of blood T cell repertoires in COVID-19. Some clones are missing from TCRdb's copy, which holds only in-frame ones; the method was immunoSEQ multiplex PCR. The data contain approximately 300,000 clones, nearly 90% of them singletons. Sequenced input: peripheral blood. These receptors were collected from a woman aged 25 to 39 with COVID-19, enrolled during active disease.

The rearrangement links TRBV4-1 to TRBJ1-4; 8 bases line up with TRBD1. The CDR3 totals 16 residues. Unmatched junction bases numbered 7, after V lost 2 bases and J lost 5 bases. Germline lookup yields CDR1 MGHRA and CDR2 YSYEKL. CDR3 nucleotides: TGCGCCAGCAGCCAATCCTCGGGACAGGCAAATGAAAAACTGTTTTTT. It translates to CASSQSSGQANEKLFF.

The chain is built from TRBV28 and TRBJ1-5; maybe TRBD1 (6 bases). The CDR3 is 16 amino acids. V lost 7 bases to trimming and J lost 4 bases, with 20 bases between them. The germline CDR1 and CDR2 sequences are MDHEN and SYDVKM. This chain's CDR3 is CASMGVVGALNQPQHF. The DNA of the CDR3 is TGTGCCAGCATGGGGGTGGTGGGGGCGCTGAATCAGCCCCAGCATTTT.

This chain links TRBV7-9 with TRBJ2-2; D is perhaps TRBD1 (5 bases). V was cut by 5 bases and J by 6 bases, with 10 bases left in between. Germline V lookup: CDR1 SEHNR, CDR2 FQNEAQ (reference sequence). The CDR3 covers 13 residues. CDR3 nucleotide sequence: TGTGCCAGCAGCCCTCAGGGCGCCGGGGAGCTGTTTTTT. Translating it yields CASSPQGAGELFF.

The rearrangement links TRBV7-9 to TRBJ2-1; D possibly corresponds to TRBD1 (6 bases). Trimming shortened V by 2 bases and J by 5 bases, and 10 bases separated the two germline ends. This CDR3 spans 14 amino acids. Germline CDR1 reads SEHNR; CDR2 reads FQNEAQ (reference sequence). CDR3 sequence (DNA): TGTGCCAGCAGCTTATCACAGGGCAACAATGAGCAGTTCTTC. Amino acid sequence: CASSLSQGNNEQFF.

The J gene is TRBJ1-6, the V gene TRBV3-1 (or the pseudogene TRBV3-2); D is perhaps TRBD1 (5 bases). In germline, CDR1 is LGHDT, CDR2 YNNKEL (reference sequence). The CDR3 spans 14 residues. The germline V and J ends were trimmed by 8 bases and 7 bases, with 15 bases remaining between them. The CDR3 DNA is TGTGCCAGCCATAAGGCAGGGCTCAATTCACCCCTCCACTTT. As protein: CASHKAGLNSPLHF.

This chain links TRBV30 with TRBJ2-1; maybe TRBD2 (5 bases). Germline V lookup: CDR1 GTSNPN, CDR2 SVGIG (reference sequence). The CDR3 contains 12 residues. Trimming cost V 2 bases and J 8 bases, with 10 bases left between them. CDR3: CAWSIPGDEQFF. Written as DNA, the CDR3 is TGTGCCTGGAGTATACCCGGGGATGAGCAGTTCTTC.

The J gene is TRBJ2-3, the V gene TRBV4-3, with D perhaps TRBD2 (5 bases). The CDR3 length is 13 residues. V was clipped by 3 bases and J by 1 base, with 5 bases between them. CDR1 LGHNA and CDR2 YSLEER come from the germline V gene. The CDR3 here is CASSQRGTDTQYF. CDR3 DNA: TGCGCCAGCAGCCAGCGGGGCACAGATACGCAGTATTTT.

The CDR3 reads CASGQGAWGANVLTF. Written as DNA, the CDR3 is TGTGCCAGCGGACAGGGGGCGTGGGGGGCCAACGTCCTGACTTTC. This sequence joins TRBV28 and TRBJ2-6, with TRBD1 identical over 11 bases. The ends lost 8 bases at V and 4 bases at J; junction bases unmatched: 4. The CDR3 consists of 15 residues. Germline lookup yields CDR1 MDHEN and CDR2 SYDVKM. Based on the CDR3 plus reference TRBV28 and TRBJ2-6, the full variable domain is DVKVTQSSRYLVKRTGEKVFLECVQDMDHENMFWYRQDPGLGLRLIYFSYDVKMKEKGDIPEGYSVSREKKERFSLILESASTNQTSMYLCASGQGAWGANVLTFGAGSRLTVL.

Only one count was recorded for this clone. The V gene is TRBV5-5, the J gene TRBJ2-5; D may be TRBD2 (6 bases). Per the germline V gene, CDR1 is SGHKS and CDR2 is YYEKEE (reference sequence). Trimming took off 0 bases at V and 4 bases at J, with 10 bases between the two ends. CDR3 size: 14 residues. The CDR3 loop is CASSLAWRGETQYF. In DNA form, the CDR3 reads TGTGCCAGCAGCTTGGCGTGGAGGGGAGAGACCCAGTACTTC.

The chain links TRBV9 to TRBJ1-2; tentatively, D is TRBD1 (6 bases). The V end lost 4 bases, the J end lost 6 bases, and 13 bases lay between the germline ends. Germline V gene sequence: CDR1 SGDLS, CDR2 YYNGEE. The CDR3 totals 13 residues. The DNA for the CDR3 is TGTGCCAGCAGCCCAACGCCAGGGGATGGCTACACCTTC. This translates into CASSPTPGDGYTF. Full variable domain (remainder filled in from reference TRBV9 and TRBJ1-2): DSGVTQTPKHLITATGQRVTLRCSPRSGDLSVYWYQQSLDQGLQFLIQYYNGEERAKGNILERFSAQQFPDLHSELNLSSLELGDSALYFCASSPTPGDGYTFGSGTRLTVV.

The V and J genes are TRBV4-1 and TRBJ1-4, with 7 bases that match TRBD1. V trimming: 6 bases; J trimming: 8 bases; junction bases outside the gene matches: 9. The germline V gene encodes CDR1 MGHRA and CDR2 YSYEKL. This CDR3 is built from 14 residues. The CDR3 DNA sequence: TGCGCCAGCAGTCCCCCAGACAGGGAGGAAAAACTGTTTTTT. Translated, it gives CASSPPDREEKLFF.

The chain links TRBV5-5 to TRBJ1-2; no clear D gene. This CDR3 spans 13 amino acids. V dropped 4 bases and J dropped 2 bases, with 9 bases sitting between them. Germline lookup yields CDR1 SGHKS and CDR2 YYEKEE (reference sequence). This CDR3 is CASSLAPNYGYTF. The CDR3 DNA reads TGTGCCAGCAGCCTTGCGCCGAACTATGGCTACACCTTC.

This clone was picked up one time. V and J are TRBV13 and TRBJ2-3; 13 bases fit TRBD2. The CDR3 is made up of 15 amino acids. The J segment lost 5 bases and the V segment lost 5 bases, leaving 4 bases of the junction unmatched. The germline gives CDR1 PRHDT, CDR2 FYEKMQ (reference sequence). CDR3: CASSELAGGQDTQYF. CDR3 coding DNA: TGTGCCAGCAGCGAACTAGCGGGGGGGCAAGATACGCAGTATTTT.

This clone was seen a few times. The chain joins TRBV9 to TRBJ2-3; no clear D. From germline, CDR1 is SGDLS and CDR2 YYNGEE. The CDR3 is 13 residues long. Trimming took off 6 bases at V and 6 bases at J, with 14 bases between the two ends. In DNA, the CDR3 is TGTGCCAGCAATGAGAGGCCTTGGGATACGCAGTATTTT. Protein product: CASNERPWDTQYF.

This chain connects TRBV28 to TRBJ2-2; D is perhaps TRBD2 (5 bases). Germline CDR1 MDHEN, CDR2 SYDVKM. The CDR3 covers 13 residues. The ends were cut back, 9 bases at V and 3 bases at J, with 11 bases in the middle. CDR3 DNA sequence: TGTGCCAGTCGAGCGGCTTACACCGGGGAGCTGTTTTTT. Its translation is CASRAAYTGELFF.

The table lists this clone with many counts. V gene TRBV7-2 combines with J gene TRBJ2-5; D unclear. The V end was cut by 1 base, the J end by 5 bases, with 8 bases between. This CDR3 has 13 amino acids. Germline lookup yields CDR1 SGHTA and CDR2 FQGNSA. The CDR3 here is CASSLDLGETQYF. The DNA of the CDR3 is TGTGCCAGCAGCTTAGACCTCGGGGAGACCCAGTACTTC.

This sequence joins TRBV27 and TRBJ1-2; D not resolved. Per germline, CDR1 MNHEY and CDR2 SMNVEV (reference sequence). V was cut by 5 bases and J by 5 bases, with 15 bases left in between. CDR3 length equals 14 residues. This CDR3 is CASSPGGQSYGYTF. CDR3 sequence (DNA): TGTGCCAGCAGTCCGGGAGGGCAGTCTTATGGCTACACCTTC.